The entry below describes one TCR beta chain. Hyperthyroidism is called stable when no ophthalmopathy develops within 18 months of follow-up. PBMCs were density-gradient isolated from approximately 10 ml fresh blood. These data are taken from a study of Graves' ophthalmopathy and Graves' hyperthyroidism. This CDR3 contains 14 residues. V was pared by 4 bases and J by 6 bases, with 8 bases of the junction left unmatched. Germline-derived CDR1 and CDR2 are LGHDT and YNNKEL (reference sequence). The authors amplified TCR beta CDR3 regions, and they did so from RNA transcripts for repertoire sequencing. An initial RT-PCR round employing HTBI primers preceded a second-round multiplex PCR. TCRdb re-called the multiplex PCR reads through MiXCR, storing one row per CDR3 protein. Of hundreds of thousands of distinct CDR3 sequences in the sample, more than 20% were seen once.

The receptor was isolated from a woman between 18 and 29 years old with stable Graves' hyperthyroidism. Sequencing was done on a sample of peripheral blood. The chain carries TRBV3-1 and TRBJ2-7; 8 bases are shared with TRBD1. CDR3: CASSLKTGVSEQYF. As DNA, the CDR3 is TGTGCCAGCAGCCTTAAGACAGGGGTTTCCGAGCAGTACTTC.